Presented here are 3 T cell receptor beta chains from one specimen sequenced in a study of shared clonotypes between healthy human individuals. The repertoire was sequenced with immunoSEQ multiplex PCR; TCRdb's copy has only in-frame clones and lacks some. Here the sample spans a few hundred thousand clones, less than 80% being singletons. Sequencing input: PBMCs. These receptors were obtained from a woman aged 40 to 55 in good health. Some clones in this sample may be carry-over from other donors' samples.

This CDR3 reads CASSLASSGSTDTQYF. The CDR3 DNA reads as TGCGCCAGCAGCTTGGCCAGTAGCGGGAGCACAGATACGCAGTATTTT. The rearrangement uses TRBV5-1 and TRBJ2-3; TRBD2 matches 7 bases. V lost 0 bases to trimming and J lost 0 bases; unmatched junction nucleotides: 4. The CDR3 is 16 residues long. CDR1 SGHRS and CDR2 YFSETQ come from the germline V gene.

This chain uses TRBV30 with TRBJ2-7; a weak D match, TRBD2 (5 bases). CDR3 length: 11 residues. CDR1 is GTSNPN, CDR2 SVGIG, per germline (reference sequence). V lost 0 bases and J lost 9, with 9 bases in between. CDR3 amino acids: CAWSVEGSQYF. As DNA, the CDR3 is TGTGCCTGGAGTGTTGAGGGCTCGCAGTACTTC.

The chain employs TRBV6-1 and TRBJ2-1; no clear D. The CDR3 length is 11 residues. Trimming took off 6 bases at V and 7 bases at J, with 7 bases between the two ends. The V gene's germline CDR1 is MNHNS and CDR2 SASEGT. The CDR3 region has the DNA TGTGCCAGCAGCGATGGTAATGAGCAGTTCTTC. Its translation: CASSDGNEQFF.